Sequencing of this TCR beta chain was carried out in a study of control samples from healthy donors and cancer patients. Some clones are missing from TCRdb's copy, which holds only in-frame ones; the method was immunoSEQ multiplex PCR. This table holds some 120,000 clones, around 89% found once. Trimming cost V 8 bases and J 0 bases, with 8 bases left between them. Germline CDR1 and CDR2: MNHEY and SVGAGI. The CDR3 length is 13 residues. Material: blood. The receptor was isolated from a woman aged 70 to 79 in good health. This chain joins TRBV6-5 and TRBJ1-5; D not resolved. CDR3 DNA sequence: TGTGCCAGCCGGACGGCTAGCAATCAGCCCCAGCATTTT. Protein product: CASRTASNQPQHF.